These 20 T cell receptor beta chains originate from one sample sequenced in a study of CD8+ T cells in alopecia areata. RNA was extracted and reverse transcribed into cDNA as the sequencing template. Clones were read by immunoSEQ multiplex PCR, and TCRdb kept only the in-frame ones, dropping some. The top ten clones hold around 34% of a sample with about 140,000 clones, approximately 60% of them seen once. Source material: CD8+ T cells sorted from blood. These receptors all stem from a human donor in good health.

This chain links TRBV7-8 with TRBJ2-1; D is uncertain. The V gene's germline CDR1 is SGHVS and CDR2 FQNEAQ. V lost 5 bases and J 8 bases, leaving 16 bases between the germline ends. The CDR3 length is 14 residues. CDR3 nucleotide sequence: TGTGCCAGCAGCCCCGAAGTCTGGGTCGATGAGCAGTTCTTC. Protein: CASSPEVWVDEQFF.

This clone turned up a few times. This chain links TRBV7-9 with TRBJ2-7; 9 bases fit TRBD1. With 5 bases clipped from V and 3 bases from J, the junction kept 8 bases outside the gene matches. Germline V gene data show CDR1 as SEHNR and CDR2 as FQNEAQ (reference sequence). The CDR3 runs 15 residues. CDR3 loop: CASSPPGQGDYEQYF. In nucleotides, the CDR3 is TGTGCCAGCAGCCCGCCGGGACAGGGAGACTACGAGCAGTACTTC.

Here the CDR3 reads CATSRPPGELFF. The CDR3 DNA reads as TGTGCCACCAGCAGACCTCCTGGTGAGCTGTTTTTT. The chain uses TRBV15 and TRBJ2-2, with unresolved D. The CDR3 runs to 12 residues. Deletions cut 2 bases from V and 11 bases from J, with 9 bases between. Germline V gene sequence: CDR1 LNHNV, CDR2 YYDKDF (reference sequence).

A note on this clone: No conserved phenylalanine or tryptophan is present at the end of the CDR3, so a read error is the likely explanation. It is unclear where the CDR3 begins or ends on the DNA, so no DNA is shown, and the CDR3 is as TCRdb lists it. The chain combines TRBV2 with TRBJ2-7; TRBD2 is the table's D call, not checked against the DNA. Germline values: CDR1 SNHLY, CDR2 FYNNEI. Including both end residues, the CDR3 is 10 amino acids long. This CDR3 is CASSDGTVGR.

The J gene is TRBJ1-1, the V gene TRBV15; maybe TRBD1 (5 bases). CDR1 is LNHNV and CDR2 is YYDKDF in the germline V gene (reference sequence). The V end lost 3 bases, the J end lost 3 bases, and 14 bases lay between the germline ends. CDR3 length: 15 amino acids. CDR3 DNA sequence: TGTGCCACCAGCAGGACAGTCAATCAGGACACTGAAGCTTTCTTT. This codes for CATSRTVNQDTEAFF.

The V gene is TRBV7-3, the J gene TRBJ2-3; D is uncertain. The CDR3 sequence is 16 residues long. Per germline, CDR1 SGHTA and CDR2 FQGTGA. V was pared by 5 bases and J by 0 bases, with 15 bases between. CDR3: CASSVRLRKSTDTQYF. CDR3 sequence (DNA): TGTGCCAGCAGCGTTAGGTTACGGAAGAGCACAGATACGCAGTATTTT.

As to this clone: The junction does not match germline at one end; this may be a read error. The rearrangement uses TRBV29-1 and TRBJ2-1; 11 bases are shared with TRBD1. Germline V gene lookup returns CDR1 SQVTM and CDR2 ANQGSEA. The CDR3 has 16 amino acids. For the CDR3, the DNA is TGCAGCGTGGAAGGACAGGGGGCTGGGGCCGACAATGAGCAGTTCTTC. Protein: CSVEGQGAGADNEQFF.

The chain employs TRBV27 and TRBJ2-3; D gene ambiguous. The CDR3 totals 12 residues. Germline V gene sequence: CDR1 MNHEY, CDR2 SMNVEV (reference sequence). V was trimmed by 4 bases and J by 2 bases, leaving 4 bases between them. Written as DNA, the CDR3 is TGTGCCAGCAGTTCGGCCACAGATACGCAGTATTTT. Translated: CASSSATDTQYF.

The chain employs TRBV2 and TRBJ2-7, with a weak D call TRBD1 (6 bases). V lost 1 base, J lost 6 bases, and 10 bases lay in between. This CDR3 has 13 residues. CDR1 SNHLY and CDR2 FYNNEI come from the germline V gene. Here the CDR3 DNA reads TGTGCCAGCAGTGAAGTACAGGGTGCCGAGCAGTACTTC. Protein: CASSEVQGAEQYF.

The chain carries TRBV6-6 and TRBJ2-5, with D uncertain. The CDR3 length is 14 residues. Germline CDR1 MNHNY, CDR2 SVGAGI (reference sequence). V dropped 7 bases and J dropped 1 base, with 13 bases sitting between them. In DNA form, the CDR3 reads TGTGCCAGCATGGTCGTGGGGTCCCAAGAGACCCAGTACTTC. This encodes CASMVVGSQETQYF.

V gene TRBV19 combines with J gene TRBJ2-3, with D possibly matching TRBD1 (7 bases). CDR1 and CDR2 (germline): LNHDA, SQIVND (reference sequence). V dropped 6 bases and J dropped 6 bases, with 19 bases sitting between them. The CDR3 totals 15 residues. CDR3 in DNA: TGTGCCAGTAGCTCACAGGGGACTTTCGGGGATACGCAGTATTTT. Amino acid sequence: CASSSQGTFGDTQYF.

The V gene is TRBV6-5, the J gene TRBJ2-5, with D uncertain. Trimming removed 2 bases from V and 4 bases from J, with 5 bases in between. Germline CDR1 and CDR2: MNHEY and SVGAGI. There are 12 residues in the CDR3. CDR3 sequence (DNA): TGTGCCAGCAGTTACGCCGGAGAGACCCAGTACTTC. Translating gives CASSYAGETQYF.

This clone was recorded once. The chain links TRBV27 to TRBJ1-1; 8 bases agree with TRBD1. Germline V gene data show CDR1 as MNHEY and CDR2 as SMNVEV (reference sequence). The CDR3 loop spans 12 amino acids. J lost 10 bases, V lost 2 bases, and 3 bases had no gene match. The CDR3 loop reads CASSLSRGPAFF. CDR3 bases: TGTGCCAGCAGTTTAAGCAGGGGGCCAGCTTTCTTT.

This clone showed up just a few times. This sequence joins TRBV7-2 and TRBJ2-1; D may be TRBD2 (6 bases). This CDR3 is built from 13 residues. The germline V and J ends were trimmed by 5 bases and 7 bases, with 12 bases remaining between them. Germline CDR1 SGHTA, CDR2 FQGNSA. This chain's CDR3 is CASSVGLRNEQFF. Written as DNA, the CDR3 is TGTGCCAGCAGCGTGGGACTGAGGAATGAGCAGTTCTTC.

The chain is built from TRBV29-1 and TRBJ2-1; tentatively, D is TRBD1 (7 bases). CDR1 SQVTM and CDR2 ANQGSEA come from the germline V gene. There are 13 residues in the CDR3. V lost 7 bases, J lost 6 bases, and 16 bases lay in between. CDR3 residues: CSGGGARGNEQFF. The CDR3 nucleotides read TGCAGCGGAGGGGGCGCGCGGGGCAATGAGCAGTTCTTC.

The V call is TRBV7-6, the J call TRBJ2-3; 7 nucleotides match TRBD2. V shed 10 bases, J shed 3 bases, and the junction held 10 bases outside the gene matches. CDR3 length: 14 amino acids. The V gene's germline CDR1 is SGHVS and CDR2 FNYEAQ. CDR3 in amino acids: CATEGGSGTDTQYF. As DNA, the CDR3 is TGTGCCACCGAGGGAGGGTCCGGTACAGATACGCAGTATTTT.

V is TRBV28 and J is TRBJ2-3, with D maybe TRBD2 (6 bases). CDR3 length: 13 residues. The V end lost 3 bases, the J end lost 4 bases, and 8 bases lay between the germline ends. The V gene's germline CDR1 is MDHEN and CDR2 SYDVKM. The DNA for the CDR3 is TGTGCCAGCAGTTTGGGGAGGCCAGATACGCAGTATTTT. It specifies CASSLGRPDTQYF. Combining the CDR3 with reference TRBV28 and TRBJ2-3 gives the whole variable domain DVKVTQSSRYLVKRTGEKVFLECVQDMDHENMFWYRQDPGLGLRLIYFSYDVKMKEKGDIPEGYSVSREKKERFSLILESASTNQTSMYLCASSLGRPDTQYFGPGTRLTVL.

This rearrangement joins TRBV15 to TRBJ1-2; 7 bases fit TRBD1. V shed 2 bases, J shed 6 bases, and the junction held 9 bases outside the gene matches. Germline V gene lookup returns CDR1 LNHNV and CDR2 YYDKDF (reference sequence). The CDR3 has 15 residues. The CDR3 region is CATSRNRGGRDGYTF. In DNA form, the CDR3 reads TGTGCCACCAGCAGAAACAGGGGAGGTAGAGATGGCTACACCTTC.

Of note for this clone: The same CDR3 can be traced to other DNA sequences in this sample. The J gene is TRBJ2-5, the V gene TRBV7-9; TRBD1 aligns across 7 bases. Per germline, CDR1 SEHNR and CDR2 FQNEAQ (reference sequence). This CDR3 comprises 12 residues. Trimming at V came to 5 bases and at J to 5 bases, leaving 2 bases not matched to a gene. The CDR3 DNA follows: TGTGCCAGCAGCCTCAGGGGGGAGACCCAGTACTTC. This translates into CASSLRGETQYF. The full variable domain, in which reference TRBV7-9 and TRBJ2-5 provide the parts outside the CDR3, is DTGVSQNPRHKITKRGQNVTFRCDPISEHNRLYWYRQTLGQGPEFLTYFQNEAQLEKSRLLSDRFSAERPKGSFSTLEIQRTEQGDSAMYLCASSLRGETQYFGPGTRLLVL.

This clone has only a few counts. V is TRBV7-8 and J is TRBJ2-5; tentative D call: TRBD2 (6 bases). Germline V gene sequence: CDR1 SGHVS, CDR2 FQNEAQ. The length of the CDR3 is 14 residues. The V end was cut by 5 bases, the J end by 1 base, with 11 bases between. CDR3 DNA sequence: TGTGCCAGCAGCCAATCGGGAGCCCAAGAGACCCAGTACTTC. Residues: CASSQSGAQETQYF.